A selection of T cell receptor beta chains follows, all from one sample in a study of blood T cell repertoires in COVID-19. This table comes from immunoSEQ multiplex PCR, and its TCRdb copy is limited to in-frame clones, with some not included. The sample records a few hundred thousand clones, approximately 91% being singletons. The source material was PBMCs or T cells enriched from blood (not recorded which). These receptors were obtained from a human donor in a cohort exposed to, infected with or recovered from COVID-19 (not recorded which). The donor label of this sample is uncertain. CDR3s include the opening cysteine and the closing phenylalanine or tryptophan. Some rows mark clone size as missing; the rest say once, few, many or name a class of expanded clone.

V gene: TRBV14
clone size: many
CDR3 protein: CASSHGTEAFF

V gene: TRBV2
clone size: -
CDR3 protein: CASTRSGQGRGTEAFF

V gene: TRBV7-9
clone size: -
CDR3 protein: CASSPPGTATGELFF

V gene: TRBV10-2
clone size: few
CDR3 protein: CASRYRAGTEAFF

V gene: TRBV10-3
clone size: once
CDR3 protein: CAITPMEGRSTDTQYF

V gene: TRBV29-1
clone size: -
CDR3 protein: CSAPKSPGVSGFYNEQFF

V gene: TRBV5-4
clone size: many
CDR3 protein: CASSFEPAGGYGYTF

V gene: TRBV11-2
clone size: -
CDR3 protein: CASTLRGGGMSNQPQHF

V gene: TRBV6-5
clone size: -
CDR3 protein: CASSYSSQGLETQYF

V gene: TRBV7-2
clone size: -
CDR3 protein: CASSPIGATNEKLFF

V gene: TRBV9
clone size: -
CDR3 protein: CASSGDRVAPAFF

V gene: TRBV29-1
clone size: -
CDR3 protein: CSVPLRGSEQYF

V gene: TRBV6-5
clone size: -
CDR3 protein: CASSPTGPNQPQHF

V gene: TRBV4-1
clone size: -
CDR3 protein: CASSQDKKSGDTLYGYTF

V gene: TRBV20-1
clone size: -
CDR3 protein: CSASGLAGEMYEQYF

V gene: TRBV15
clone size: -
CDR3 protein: CATSRTGDTGELFF

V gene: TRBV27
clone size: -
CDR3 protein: CASSSDPEYGYTF

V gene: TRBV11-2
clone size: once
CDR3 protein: CASSLFRGQGNTGELFF

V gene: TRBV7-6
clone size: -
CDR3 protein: CASSLSRGNTEAFF

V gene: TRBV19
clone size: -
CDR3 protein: CASSMDSAYEQYF

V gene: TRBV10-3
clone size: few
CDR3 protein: CAITVTGADGYTF

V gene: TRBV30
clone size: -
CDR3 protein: CAWSVAFGQPQHF

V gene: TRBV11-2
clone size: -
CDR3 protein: CASSLGRAFLYEQYF

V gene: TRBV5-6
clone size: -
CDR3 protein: CASSLLGGTQPQHF

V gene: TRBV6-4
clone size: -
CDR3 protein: CASSDGRTGRIDEQYF

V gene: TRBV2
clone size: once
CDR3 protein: CASRAGTSYNQPQHF

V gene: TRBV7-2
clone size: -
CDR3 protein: CASSLQGPPYEQYF

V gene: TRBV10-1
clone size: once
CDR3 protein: CASSADTDTQYF

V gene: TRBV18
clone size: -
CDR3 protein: CASSPPSASTDTQYF

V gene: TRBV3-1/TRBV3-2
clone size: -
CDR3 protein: CASSPDRSGTGSNIQYF

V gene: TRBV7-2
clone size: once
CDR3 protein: CASSVSGNQPQHF

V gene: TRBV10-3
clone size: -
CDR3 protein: CAISESSGRSSYNSPLHF

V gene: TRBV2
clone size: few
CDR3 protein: CASSYGADNVLTF

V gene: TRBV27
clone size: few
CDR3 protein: CATFGQLSAKNYGYTF

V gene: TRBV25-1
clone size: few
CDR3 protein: CASSGIEGHSNEKLFF

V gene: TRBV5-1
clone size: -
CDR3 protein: CASSLGQRADEQYF

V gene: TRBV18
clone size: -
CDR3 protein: CASSRQSAGQGDSGYTF

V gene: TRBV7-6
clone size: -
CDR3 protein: CASSQSSPRGPLTDTQYF

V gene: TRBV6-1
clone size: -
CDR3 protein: CASSDTTSGGGGTDTQYF

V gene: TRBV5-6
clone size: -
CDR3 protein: CASSLGGRPAINDYEQYF

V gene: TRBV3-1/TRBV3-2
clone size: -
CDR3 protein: CASSPGQGALYEQYF